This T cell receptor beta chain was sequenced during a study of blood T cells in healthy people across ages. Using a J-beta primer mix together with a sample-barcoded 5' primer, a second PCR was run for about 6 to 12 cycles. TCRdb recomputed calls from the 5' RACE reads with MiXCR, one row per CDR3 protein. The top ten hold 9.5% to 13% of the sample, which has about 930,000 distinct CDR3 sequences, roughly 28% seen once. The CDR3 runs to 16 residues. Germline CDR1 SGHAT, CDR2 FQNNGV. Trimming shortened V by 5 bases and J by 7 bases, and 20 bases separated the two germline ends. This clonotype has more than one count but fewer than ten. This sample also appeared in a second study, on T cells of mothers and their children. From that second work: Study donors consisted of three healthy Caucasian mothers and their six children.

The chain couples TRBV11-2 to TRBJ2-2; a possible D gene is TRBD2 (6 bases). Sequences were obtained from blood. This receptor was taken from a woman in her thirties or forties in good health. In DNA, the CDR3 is TGTGCCAGCAGCCACCGCACGGGGGATATTAACGGGGAGCTGTTTTTT. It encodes CASSHRTGDINGELFF.